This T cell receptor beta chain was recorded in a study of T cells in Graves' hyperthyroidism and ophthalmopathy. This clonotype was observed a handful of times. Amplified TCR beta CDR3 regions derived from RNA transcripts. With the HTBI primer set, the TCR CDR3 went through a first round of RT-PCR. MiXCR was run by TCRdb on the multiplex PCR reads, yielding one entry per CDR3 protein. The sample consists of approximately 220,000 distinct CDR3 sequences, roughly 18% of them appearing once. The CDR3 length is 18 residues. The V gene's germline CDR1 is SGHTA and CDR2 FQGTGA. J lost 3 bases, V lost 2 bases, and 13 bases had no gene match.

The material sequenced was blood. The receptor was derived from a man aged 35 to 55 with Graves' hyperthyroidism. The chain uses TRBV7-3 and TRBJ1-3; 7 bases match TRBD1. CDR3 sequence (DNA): TGTGCCAGCAGCTTAGCTCAGGGGGTATCGATTCGTGGAAACACCATATATTTT. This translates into CASSLAQGVSIRGNTIYF.